The clone carrying this TCR beta chain was seen many times. The antigen remains undetermined. Preparation of the TCRbeta library was carried out with unique molecular identifiers. TCRdb re-called the PCR reads through MiXCR, storing one row per CDR3 protein. The sample lists about 290,000 distinct CDR3 sequences; around 10% were seen once. These data belong to a study of T-cell reconstitution after alpha-beta-depleted transplantation in children. Study-wide results and caveats: T-cell counts and diversity were attributed mostly to newly produced T cells one year after transplant. Expanded clones from the graft, numbering several hundred, reportedly supplied alpha-beta T cells about two months after transplant. Recipient T cells and thymic progenitors that survived were the source of the high TCRbeta diversity seen at day 60 in some patients.

J lost 3 bases, V lost 4 bases, and 6 bases had no gene match. Germline loops: CDR1 LGHNA, CDR2 YNFKEQ. CDR3 length: 16 residues. The chain combines TRBV4-2 with TRBJ2-3; 11 nucleotides agree with TRBD2. The source was PBMCs, collected before TCRalphabeta/CD19-depleted stem cell transplant. The sequence was obtained from a boy younger than two with acute myeloid leukemia, due to receive a stem cell transplant. Written as DNA, the CDR3 is TGTGCCAGCAGCCGCACGGGACTAGCGGATACAGATACGCAGTATTTT. This codes for CASSRTGLADTDTQYF.